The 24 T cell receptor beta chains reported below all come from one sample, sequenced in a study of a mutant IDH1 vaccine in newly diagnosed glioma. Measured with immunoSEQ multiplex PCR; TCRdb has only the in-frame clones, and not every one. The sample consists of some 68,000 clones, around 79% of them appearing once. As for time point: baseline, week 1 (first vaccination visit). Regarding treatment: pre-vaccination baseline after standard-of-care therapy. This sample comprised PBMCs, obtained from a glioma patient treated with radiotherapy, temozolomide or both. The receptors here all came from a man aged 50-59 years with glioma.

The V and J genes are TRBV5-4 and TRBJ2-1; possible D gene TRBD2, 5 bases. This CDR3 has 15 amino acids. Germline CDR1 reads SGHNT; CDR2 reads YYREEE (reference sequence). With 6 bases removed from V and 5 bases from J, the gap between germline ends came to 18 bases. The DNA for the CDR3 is TGTGCCAGCATCCCCAGCGGCGGATTGAACAATGAGCAGTTCTTC. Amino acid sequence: CASIPSGGLNNEQFF. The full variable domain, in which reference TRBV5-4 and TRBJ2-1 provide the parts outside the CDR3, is ETGVTQSPTHLIKTRGQQVTLRCSSQSGHNTVSWYQQALGQGPQFIFQYYREEENGRGNFPPRFSGLQFPNYSSELNVNALELDDSALYLCASIPSGGLNNEQFFGPGTRLTVL.

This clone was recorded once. The CDR3 here is CASSEVDYGYTF. The CDR3, as DNA: TGTGCCAGCAGTGAAGTAGACTATGGCTACACCTTC. The V gene is TRBV25-1, the J gene TRBJ1-2; D gene uncertain. Germline-derived CDR1 and CDR2 are MGHDK and SYGVNS. V lost 2 bases to trimming and J lost 3 bases, with 4 bases between them. This CDR3 has 12 amino acids.

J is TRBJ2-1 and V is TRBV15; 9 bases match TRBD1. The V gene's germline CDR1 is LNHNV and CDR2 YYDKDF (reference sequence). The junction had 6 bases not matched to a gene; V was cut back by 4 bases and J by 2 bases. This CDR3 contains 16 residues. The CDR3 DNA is TGTGCCACCAGCAAACCGGGACAGGGTGCCTACAATGAGCAGTTCTTC. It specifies CATSKPGQGAYNEQFF.

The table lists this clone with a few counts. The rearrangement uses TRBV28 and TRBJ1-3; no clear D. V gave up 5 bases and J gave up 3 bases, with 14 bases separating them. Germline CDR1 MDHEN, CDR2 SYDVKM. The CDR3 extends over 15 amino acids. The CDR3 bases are TGTGCCAGCAGTGAAGGGCGTCTCGTTGGAAACACCATATATTTT. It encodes CASSEGRLVGNTIYF.

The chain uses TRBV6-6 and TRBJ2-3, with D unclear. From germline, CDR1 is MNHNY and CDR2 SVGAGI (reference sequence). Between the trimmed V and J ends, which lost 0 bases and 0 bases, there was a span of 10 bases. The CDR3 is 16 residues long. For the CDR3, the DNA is TGTGCCAGCAGTTACTCGAGATCAAGCAGCACAGATACGCAGTATTTT. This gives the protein CASSYSRSSSTDTQYF.

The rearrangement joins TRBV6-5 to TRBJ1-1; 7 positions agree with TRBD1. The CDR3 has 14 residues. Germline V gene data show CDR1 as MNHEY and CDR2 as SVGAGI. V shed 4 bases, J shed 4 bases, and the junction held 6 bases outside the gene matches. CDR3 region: CASSLGGGGTEAFF. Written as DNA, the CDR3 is TGTGCCAGCAGTTTAGGGGGCGGTGGCACTGAAGCTTTCTTT.

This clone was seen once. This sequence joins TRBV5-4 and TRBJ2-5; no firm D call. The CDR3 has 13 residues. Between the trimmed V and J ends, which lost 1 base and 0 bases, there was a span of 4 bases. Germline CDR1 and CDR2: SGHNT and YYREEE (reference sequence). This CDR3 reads CASSLWDQETQYF. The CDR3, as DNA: TGTGCCAGCAGCTTGTGGGACCAAGAGACCCAGTACTTC.

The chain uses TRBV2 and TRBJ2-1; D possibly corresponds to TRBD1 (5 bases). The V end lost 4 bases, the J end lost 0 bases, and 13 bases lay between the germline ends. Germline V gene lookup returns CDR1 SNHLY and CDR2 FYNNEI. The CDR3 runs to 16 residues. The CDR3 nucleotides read TGTGCCAGCAGTGGCCGACAGAAGAGCTCCTACAATGAGCAGTTCTTC. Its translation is CASSGRQKSSYNEQFF.

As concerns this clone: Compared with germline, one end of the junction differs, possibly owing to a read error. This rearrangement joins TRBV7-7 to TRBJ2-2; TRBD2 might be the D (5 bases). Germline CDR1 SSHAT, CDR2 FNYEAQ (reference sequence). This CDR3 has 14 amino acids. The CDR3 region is CASSPGSGTGELFF. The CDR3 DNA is TGTGCTAGCAGCCCGGGCAGCGGCACCGGGGAGCTGTTTTTT.

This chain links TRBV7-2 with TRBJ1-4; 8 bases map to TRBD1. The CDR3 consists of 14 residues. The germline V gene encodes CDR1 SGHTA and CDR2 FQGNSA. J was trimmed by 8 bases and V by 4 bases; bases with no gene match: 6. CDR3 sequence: CASSSGGPREKLFF. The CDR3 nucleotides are TGTGCCAGCAGCTCAGGGGGCCCGAGGGAAAAACTGTTTTTT. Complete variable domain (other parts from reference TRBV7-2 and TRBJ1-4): GAGVSQSPSNKVTEKGKDVELRCDPISGHTALYWYRQSLGQGLEFLIYFQGNSAPDKSGLPSDRFSAERTGGSVSTLTIQRTQQEDSAVYLCASSSGGPREKLFFGSGTQLSVL.

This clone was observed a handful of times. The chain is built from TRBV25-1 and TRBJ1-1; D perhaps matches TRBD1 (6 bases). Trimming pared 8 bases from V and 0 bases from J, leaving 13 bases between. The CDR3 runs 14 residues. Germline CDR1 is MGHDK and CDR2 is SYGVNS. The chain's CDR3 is CASRQTGLNTEAFF. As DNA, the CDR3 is TGTGCCAGCCGACAAACAGGGCTGAACACTGAAGCTTTCTTT.

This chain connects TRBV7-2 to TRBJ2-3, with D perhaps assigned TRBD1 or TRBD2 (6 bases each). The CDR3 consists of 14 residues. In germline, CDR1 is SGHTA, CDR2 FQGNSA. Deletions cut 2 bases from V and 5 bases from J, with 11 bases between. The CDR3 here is CASSLIRGGDTQYF. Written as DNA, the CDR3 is TGTGCCAGCAGCTTAATCAGGGGAGGAGATACGCAGTATTTT.

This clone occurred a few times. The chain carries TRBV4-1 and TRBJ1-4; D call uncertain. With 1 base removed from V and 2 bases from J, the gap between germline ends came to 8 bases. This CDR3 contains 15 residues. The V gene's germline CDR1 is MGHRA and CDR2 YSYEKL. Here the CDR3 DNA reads TGCGCCAGCAGCCAAGTCGAGGCGACTAATGAAAAACTGTTTTTT. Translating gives CASSQVEATNEKLFF.

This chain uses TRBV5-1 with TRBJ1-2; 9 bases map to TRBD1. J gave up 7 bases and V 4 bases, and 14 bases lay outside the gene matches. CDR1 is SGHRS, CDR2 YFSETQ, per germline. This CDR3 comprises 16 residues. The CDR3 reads CASSPGTGRFSTGYTF. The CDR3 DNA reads TGCGCCAGCAGCCCGGGGACAGGGCGATTCTCCACTGGCTACACCTTC.

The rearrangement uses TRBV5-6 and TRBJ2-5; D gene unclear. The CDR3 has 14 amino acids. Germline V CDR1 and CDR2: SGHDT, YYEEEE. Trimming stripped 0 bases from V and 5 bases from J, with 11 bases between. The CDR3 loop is CASSLANSWETQYF. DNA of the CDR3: TGTGCCAGCAGCTTGGCCAACAGTTGGGAGACCCAGTACTTC.

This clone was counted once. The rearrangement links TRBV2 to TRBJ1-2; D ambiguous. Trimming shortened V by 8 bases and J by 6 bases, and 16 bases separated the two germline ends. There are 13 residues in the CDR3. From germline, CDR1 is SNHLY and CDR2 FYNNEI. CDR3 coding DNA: TGTGCCAGCTGGGAGAGGTCTATGGATGGCTACACCTTC. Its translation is CASWERSMDGYTF.

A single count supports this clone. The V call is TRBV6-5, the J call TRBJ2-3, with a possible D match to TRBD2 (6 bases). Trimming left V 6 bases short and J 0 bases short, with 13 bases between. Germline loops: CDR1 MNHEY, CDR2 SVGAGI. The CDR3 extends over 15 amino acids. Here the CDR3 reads CASRYSGSSTDTQYF. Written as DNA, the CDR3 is TGTGCCAGCAGGTATAGCGGAAGTAGCACAGATACGCAGTATTTT.

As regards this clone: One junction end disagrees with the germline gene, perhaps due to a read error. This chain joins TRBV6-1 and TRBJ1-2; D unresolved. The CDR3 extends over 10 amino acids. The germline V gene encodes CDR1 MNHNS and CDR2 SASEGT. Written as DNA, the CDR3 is TGTGCCAGCAGGGAAGCTGGCTACACCTTC. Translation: CASREAGYTF.

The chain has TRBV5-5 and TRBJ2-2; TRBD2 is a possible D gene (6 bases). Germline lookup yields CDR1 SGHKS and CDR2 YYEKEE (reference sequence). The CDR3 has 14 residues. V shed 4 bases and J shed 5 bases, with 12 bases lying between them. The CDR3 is CASSGGTPTGELFF. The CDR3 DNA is TGTGCCAGCAGCGGCGGGACTCCGACCGGGGAGCTGTTTTTT.

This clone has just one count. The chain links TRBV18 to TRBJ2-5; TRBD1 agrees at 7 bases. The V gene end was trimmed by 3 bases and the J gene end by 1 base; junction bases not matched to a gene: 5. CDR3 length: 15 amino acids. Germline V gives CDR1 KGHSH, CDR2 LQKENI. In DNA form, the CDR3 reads TGTGCCAGCTCACCTCAAACAGGGGCCCAAGAGACCCAGTACTTC. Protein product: CASSPQTGAQETQYF.

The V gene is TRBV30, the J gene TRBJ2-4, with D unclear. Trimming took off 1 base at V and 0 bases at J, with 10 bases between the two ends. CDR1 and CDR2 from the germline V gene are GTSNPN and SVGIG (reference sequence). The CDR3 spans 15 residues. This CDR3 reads CAWSGRKLAKNIQYF. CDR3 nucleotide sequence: TGTGCCTGGAGTGGGCGTAAACTAGCCAAAAACATTCAGTACTTC. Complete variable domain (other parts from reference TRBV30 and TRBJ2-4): SQTIHQWPATLVQPVGSPLSLECTVEGTSNPNLYWYRQAAGRGLQLLFYSVGIGQISSEVPQNLSASRPQDRQFILSSKKLLLSDSGFYLCAWSGRKLAKNIQYFGAGTRLSVL.

Written as DNA, the CDR3 is TGTGCCAGCAGTTACCGCGGTTCCTCCTACGAGCAGTACTTC. It yields the protein CASSYRGSSYEQYF. The gene calls are TRBV6-5 and TRBJ2-7; D gene ambiguous. Trimming shortened V by 2 bases and J by 0 bases, and 8 bases separated the two germline ends. The CDR3 length is 14 residues. Germline loops: CDR1 MNHEY, CDR2 SVGAGI.

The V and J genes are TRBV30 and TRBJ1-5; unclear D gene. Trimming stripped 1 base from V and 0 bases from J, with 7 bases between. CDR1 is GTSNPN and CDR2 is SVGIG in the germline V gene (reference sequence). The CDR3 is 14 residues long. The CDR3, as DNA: TGTGCCTGGAGTGGGCAGAATAGCAATCAGCCCCAGCATTTT. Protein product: CAWSGQNSNQPQHF.

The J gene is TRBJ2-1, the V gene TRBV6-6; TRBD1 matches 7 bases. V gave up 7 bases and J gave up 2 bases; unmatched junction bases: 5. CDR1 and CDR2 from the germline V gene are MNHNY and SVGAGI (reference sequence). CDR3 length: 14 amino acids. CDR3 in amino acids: CASNAGGTYNEQFF. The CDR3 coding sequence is TGTGCCAGCAACGCAGGGGGAACCTACAATGAGCAGTTCTTC.